Below, 20 T cell receptor beta chains from the same sample are listed, as sequenced in a study of shared clonotypes between healthy human individuals. The method was immunoSEQ multiplex PCR; TCRdb's version includes in-frame clones alone and lacks a portion of them. The table shows 2.5 million or so clones, with about 92% occurring only once. The source material was naive CD4+ T cells sorted from blood. Indicated subset: CD45RA+ positively selected. The receptor set was obtained from a man aged 18 to 29 in good health.

V gene TRBV11-2 combines with J gene TRBJ2-3, with TRBD2 as a possible D gene (6 bases). This CDR3 has 15 residues. Germline V gene data show CDR1 as SGHAT and CDR2 as FQNNGV. Trimming removed 2 bases at V and 5 bases at J, with 14 bases between. The CDR3 sequence: CASSLIRRVEDTQYF. CDR3 in DNA: TGTGCCAGCAGCTTAATAAGGAGGGTGGAAGATACGCAGTATTTT.

With regard to this clone: Other DNA sequences in the sample encode the same CDR3. The rearrangement joins TRBV5-1 to TRBJ1-1; no reliable D call. Trimming stripped 0 bases from V and 2 bases from J, with 8 bases between. The CDR3 totals 14 residues. Germline CDR1 SGHRS, CDR2 YFSETQ. The CDR3 DNA follows: TGCGCCAGCAGCTTGGGGAGTTCTAACACTGAAGCTTTCTTT. This sequence encodes CASSLGSSNTEAFF.

This sequence joins TRBV10-3 and TRBJ2-7, with a tentative D call TRBD2 (6 bases). Germline-derived CDR1 and CDR2 are ENHRY and SYGVKD. V lost 2 bases and J lost 3, with 8 bases in between. CDR3 length: 13 amino acids. CDR3 protein: CAISEMDYYEQYF. CDR3 sequence (DNA): TGTGCCATCAGTGAGATGGACTACTACGAGCAGTACTTC.

The CDR3 protein is CASSQTIQGAAGELFF. DNA for the CDR3: TGCGCCAGCAGCCAGACCATACAGGGGGCCGCCGGGGAGCTGTTTTTT. The chain has TRBV5-1 and TRBJ2-2, with TRBD1 identical over 9 bases. The CDR3 totals 16 residues. After removal of 4 bases from V and 6 bases from J, the junction contained 10 bases not matched to a gene. Germline CDR1 reads SGHRS; CDR2 reads YFSETQ.

J is TRBJ2-1 and V is TRBV5-7; D gene unclear. TRBV5-7 is given ORF status, its function remaining uncertain. The CDR3 runs to 11 residues. Trimming removed 2 bases at V and 10 bases at J, with 7 bases between. Written as DNA, the CDR3 is TGTGCCAGCAGCTTCTTTCGCGAGCAGTTCTTC. Translating gives CASSFFREQFF.

Remarks on this clone: Additional DNA sequences in this sample encode the identical CDR3. The rearrangement links TRBV10-3 to TRBJ1-1, with TRBD1 matching 9 bases. Unmatched junction bases numbered 3, after V lost 5 bases and J lost 2 bases. CDR3 length equals 14 residues. Germline lookup yields CDR1 ENHRY and CDR2 SYGVKD. Here the CDR3 reads CAISRDRENTEAFF. CDR3 sequence (DNA): TGTGCCATCAGTCGGGACAGGGAAAACACTGAAGCTTTCTTT.

The V and J genes are TRBV7-2 and TRBJ2-1, with 9 bases fitting TRBD2. Germline CDR1 SGHTA, CDR2 FQGNSA. V shed 2 bases and J 6 bases; nucleotides not matched to a gene: 5. The CDR3 is 15 residues long. The CDR3 bases are TGTGCCAGCAGCTTAAGGCTAGCGGGAAGCAATGAGCAGTTCTTC. Encoded protein: CASSLRLAGSNEQFF.

This clone was counted a few times. The chain uses TRBV19 and TRBJ1-5, with no clear D. CDR3 length: 14 residues. Between the trimmed V and J ends, which lost 1 base and 5 bases, there was a span of 9 bases. From germline, CDR1 is LNHDA and CDR2 SQIVND (reference sequence). The CDR3 DNA follows: TGTGCCAGTAGTATAGCTGCGGGATATCAGCCCCAGCATTTT. Encoded protein: CASSIAAGYQPQHF.

This chain joins TRBV11-2 and TRBJ2-5; 8 bases fit TRBD2. This CDR3 comprises 15 residues. The trim removed 4 bases at V and 0 bases at J, leaving 4 bases unmatched. From germline, CDR1 is SGHAT and CDR2 FQNNGV. Here the CDR3 reads CASSSFSGDQETQYF. The CDR3 DNA follows: TGTGCCAGCAGCTCGTTTAGCGGGGACCAAGAGACCCAGTACTTC.

The chain uses TRBV5-1 and TRBJ2-1; 9 nucleotides agree with TRBD1. This CDR3 has 17 residues. Trimming at V came to 0 bases and at J to 0 bases, leaving 4 bases not matched to a gene. CDR1 SGHRS and CDR2 YFSETQ come from the germline V gene. The CDR3 sequence is CASSLEGTGTSYNEQFF. In DNA, the CDR3 is TGCGCCAGCAGCTTGGAGGGGACAGGGACCTCCTACAATGAGCAGTTCTTC.

V and J are TRBV27 and TRBJ1-6, with D uncertain. CDR1 MNHEY and CDR2 SMNVEV come from the germline V gene (reference sequence). V was shortened by 4 bases and J by 10 bases, with 23 bases between the two germline ends. There are 17 residues in the CDR3. The CDR3 here is CASSSTRWQLLNSPLHF. In DNA, the CDR3 is TGTGCCAGCAGTTCGACCCGGTGGCAGTTATTGAACTCACCCCTCCACTTT.

The chain links TRBV7-2 to TRBJ2-7; D might be TRBD2 (5 bases). Trimming removed 1 base from V and 4 bases from J, with 11 bases in between. Germline assignment: CDR1 SGHTA and CDR2 FQGNSA. The CDR3 sequence is 14 residues long. CDR3 in amino acids: CASSLGLLSYEQYF. CDR3 nucleotides: TGTGCCAGCAGCTTAGGACTACTTTCGTACGAGCAGTACTTC. Based on the CDR3 plus reference TRBV7-2 and TRBJ2-7, the full variable domain is GAGVSQSPSNKVTEKGKDVELRCDPISGHTALYWYRQSLGQGLEFLIYFQGNSAPDKSGLPSDRFSAERTGGSVSTLTIQRTQQEDSAVYLCASSLGLLSYEQYFGPGTRLTVT.

V usage is TRBV21-1 and J usage is TRBJ2-1; the listed D gene, TRBD2, was not tested against the DNA. TRBV21-1 is flagged as a pseudogene. The CDR3 loop spans 15 amino acids. The CDR3: CASSKAPGRYNEQFF. DNA of the CDR3: TGTGCCAGCAGCAAAGCCCCGGGAAGGTACAATGAGCAGTTCTTC.

V and J are TRBV7-2 and TRBJ2-7; D gene uncertain. Germline loops: CDR1 SGHTA, CDR2 FQGNSA. CDR3 size: 14 residues. V lost 4 bases to trimming and J lost 2 bases, with 12 bases between them. The CDR3 loop reads CASSSKTGPYEQYF. The CDR3 DNA sequence: TGTGCCAGCAGCTCGAAGACTGGTCCCTACGAGCAGTACTTC.

The chain joins TRBV27 to TRBJ1-5; D gene ambiguous. V was pared by 2 bases and J by 0 bases, with 11 bases between. Germline CDR1 is MNHEY and CDR2 is SMNVEV (reference sequence). The CDR3 is 16 residues long. The CDR3 sequence: CASSLTPVGSNQPQHF. In DNA, the CDR3 is TGTGCCAGCAGTTTAACCCCGGTGGGTAGCAATCAGCCCCAGCATTTT.

The V call is TRBV30, the J call TRBJ1-4; D not resolved. With 4 bases removed from V and 6 bases from J, the gap between germline ends came to 15 bases. CDR1 GTSNPN and CDR2 SVGIG come from the germline V gene (reference sequence). The CDR3 contains 14 residues. CDR3 residues: CAWTPAPTHEKLFF. CDR3 sequence (DNA): TGTGCCTGGACCCCAGCTCCGACACATGAAAAACTGTTTTTT. Looking up the rest from reference TRBV30 and TRBJ1-4 gives the full variable domain: SQTIHQWPATLVQPVGSPLSLECTVEGTSNPNLYWYRQAAGRGLQLLFYSVGIGQISSEVPQNLSASRPQDRQFILSSKKLLLSDSGFYLCAWTPAPTHEKLFFGSGTQLSVL.

This clone came up once. This chain links TRBV29-1 with TRBJ1-1; weak D call: TRBD1 (6 bases). V was cut by 6 bases and J by 3 bases, with 20 bases left in between. Germline V gene sequence: CDR1 SQVTM, CDR2 ANQGSEA. This CDR3 is built from 15 residues. The CDR3 DNA reads as TGCAGCGTCGCCGACAGGCTTCAGAGGGACACTGAAGCTTTCTTT. It specifies CSVADRLQRDTEAFF.

The genes are TRBV27 and TRBJ2-3; D uncertain. Germline CDR1 MNHEY, CDR2 SMNVEV (reference sequence). The V end lost 3 bases, the J end lost 2 bases, and 6 bases lay between the germline ends. This CDR3 region has 13 residues. For the CDR3, the DNA is TGTGCCAGCAGTTTCCGCTTCACAGATACGCAGTATTTT. As protein: CASSFRFTDTQYF.

This clone appeared a single time. The chain employs TRBV19 and TRBJ1-2, with D uncertain. The germline V gene has CDR1 LNHDA and CDR2 SQIVND (reference sequence). Trimming took off 6 bases at V and 4 bases at J, with 12 bases between the two ends. The CDR3 has 13 amino acids. The CDR3 region has the DNA TGTGCCAGTAGATCCGGGAGTCTCTATGGCTACACCTTC. Protein sequence: CASRSGSLYGYTF.

V usage is TRBV6-5 and J usage is TRBJ1-6, with a weak D call TRBD1 (5 bases). Germline values: CDR1 MNHEY, CDR2 SVGAGI. V lost 6 bases, J lost 6 bases, and 12 bases lay in between. The CDR3 is made up of 14 amino acids. The DNA of the CDR3 is TGTGCCAGCAGACCCTTCGGGACTAATTCACCCCTCCACTTT. Residues: CASRPFGTNSPLHF.